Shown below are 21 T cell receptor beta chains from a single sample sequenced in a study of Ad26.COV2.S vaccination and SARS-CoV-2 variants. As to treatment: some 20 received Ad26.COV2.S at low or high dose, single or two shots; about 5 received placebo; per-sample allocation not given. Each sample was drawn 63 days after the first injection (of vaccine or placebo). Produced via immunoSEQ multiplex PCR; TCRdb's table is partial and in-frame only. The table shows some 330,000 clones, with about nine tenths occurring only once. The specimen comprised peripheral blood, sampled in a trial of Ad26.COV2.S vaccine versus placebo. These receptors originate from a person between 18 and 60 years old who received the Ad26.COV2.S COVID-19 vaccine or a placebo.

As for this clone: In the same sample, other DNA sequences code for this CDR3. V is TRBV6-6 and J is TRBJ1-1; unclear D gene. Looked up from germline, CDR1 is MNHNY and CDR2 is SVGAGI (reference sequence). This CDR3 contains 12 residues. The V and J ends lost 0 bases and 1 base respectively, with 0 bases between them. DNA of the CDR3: TGTGCCAGCAGTTACTCGAACACTGAAGCTTTCTTT. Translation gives CASSYSNTEAFF.

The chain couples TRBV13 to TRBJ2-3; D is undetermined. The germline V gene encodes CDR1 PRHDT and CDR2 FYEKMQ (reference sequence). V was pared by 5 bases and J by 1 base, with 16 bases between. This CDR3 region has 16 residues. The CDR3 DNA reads TGTGCCAGCAGCCTAAGGTCCTTAGCACGCACAGATACGCAGTATTTT. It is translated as CASSLRSLARTDTQYF.

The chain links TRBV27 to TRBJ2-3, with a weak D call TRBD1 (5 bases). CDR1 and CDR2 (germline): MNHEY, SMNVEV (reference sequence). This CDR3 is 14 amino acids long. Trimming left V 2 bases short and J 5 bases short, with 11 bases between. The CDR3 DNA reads TGTGCCAGCAGTTTAGTCAGGGTGGGAGATACGCAGTATTTT. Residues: CASSLVRVGDTQYF.

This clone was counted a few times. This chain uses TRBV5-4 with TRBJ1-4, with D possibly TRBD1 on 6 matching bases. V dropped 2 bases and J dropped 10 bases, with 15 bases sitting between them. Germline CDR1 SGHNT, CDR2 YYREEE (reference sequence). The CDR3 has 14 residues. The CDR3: CASSLKGDGLKLFF. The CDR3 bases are TGTGCCAGCAGCTTAAAGGGGGATGGCTTAAAACTGTTTTTT. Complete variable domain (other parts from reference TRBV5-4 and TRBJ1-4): ETGVTQSPTHLIKTRGQQVTLRCSSQSGHNTVSWYQQALGQGPQFIFQYYREEENGRGNFPPRFSGLQFPNYSSELNVNALELDDSALYLCASSLKGDGLKLFFGSGTQLSVL.

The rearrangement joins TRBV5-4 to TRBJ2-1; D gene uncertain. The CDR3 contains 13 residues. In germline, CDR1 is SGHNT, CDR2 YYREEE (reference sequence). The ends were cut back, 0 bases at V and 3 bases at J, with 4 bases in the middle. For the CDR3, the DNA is TGTGCCAGCAGCTTGGGGGACTACAATGAGCAGTTCTTC. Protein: CASSLGDYNEQFF.

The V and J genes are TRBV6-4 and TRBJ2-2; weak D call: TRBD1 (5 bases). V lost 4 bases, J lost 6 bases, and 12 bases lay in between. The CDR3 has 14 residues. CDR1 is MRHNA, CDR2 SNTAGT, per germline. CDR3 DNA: TGTGCCAGCAGTGGCTTCAGGGATTCCGGGGAGCTGTTTTTT. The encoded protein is CASSGFRDSGELFF.

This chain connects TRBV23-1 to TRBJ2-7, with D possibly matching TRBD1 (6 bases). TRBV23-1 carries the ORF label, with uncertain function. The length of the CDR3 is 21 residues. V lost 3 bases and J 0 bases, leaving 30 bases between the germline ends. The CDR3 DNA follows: TGCGCCAGCAGTCAGTCGGACCCGGGACAAAGGGAGAGCAGCCCCTCCTACGAGCAGTACGTC. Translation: CASSQSDPGQRESSPSYEQYV.

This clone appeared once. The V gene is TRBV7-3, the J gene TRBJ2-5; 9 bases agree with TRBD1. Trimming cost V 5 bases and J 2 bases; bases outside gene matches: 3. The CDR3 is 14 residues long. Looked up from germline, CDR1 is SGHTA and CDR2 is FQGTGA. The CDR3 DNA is TGTGCCAGCAGCCTGGGGACAGGGCAAGAGACCCAGTACTTC. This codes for CASSLGTGQETQYF.

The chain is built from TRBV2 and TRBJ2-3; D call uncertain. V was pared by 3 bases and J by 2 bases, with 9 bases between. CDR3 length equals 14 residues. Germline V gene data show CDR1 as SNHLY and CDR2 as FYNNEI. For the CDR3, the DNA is TGTGCCAGCAGTGATTCAGTTGCCACAGATACGCAGTATTTT. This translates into CASSDSVATDTQYF.

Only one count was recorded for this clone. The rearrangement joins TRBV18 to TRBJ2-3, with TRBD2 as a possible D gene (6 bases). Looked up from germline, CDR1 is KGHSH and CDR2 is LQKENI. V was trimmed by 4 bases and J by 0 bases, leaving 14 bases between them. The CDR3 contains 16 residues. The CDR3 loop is CASSLLDGGSTDTQYF. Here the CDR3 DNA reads TGTGCCAGCTCACTCCTAGACGGGGGAAGCACAGATACGCAGTATTTT.

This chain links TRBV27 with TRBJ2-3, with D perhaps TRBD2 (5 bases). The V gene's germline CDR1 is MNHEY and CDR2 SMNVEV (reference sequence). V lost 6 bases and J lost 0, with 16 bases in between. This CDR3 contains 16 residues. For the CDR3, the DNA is TGTGCCAGCAGCCTACTCCGGCCTAGCAGCACAGATACGCAGTATTTT. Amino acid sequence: CASSLLRPSSTDTQYF.

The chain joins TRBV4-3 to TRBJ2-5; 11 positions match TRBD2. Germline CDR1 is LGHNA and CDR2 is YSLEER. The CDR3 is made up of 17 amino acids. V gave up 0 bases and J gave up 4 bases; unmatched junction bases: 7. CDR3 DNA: TGCGCCAGCAGCCAAGATCTTAGCGGGGGGGCGGGAGAGACCCAGTACTTC. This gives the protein CASSQDLSGGAGETQYF.

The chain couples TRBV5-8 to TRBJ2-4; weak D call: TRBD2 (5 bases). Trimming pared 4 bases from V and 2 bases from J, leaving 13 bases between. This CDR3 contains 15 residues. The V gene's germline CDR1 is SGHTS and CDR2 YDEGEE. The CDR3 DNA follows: TGTGCCAGCAGCCGGGATGGGGTTTCCAAAAACATTCAGTACTTC. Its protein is CASSRDGVSKNIQYF.

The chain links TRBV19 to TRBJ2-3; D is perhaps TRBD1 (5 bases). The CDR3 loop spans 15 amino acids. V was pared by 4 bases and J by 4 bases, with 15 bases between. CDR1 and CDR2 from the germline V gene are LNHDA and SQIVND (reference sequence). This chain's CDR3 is CASSTRVRVSDTQYF. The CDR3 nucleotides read TGTGCCAGTAGTACCAGGGTCAGAGTTTCAGATACGCAGTATTTT.

The CDR3 here is CASSIDKNIQYF. The CDR3 region has the DNA TGTGCCAGTAGTATAGATAAAAACATTCAGTACTTC. This sequence joins TRBV19 and TRBJ2-4; no clear D gene. Germline assignment: CDR1 LNHDA and CDR2 SQIVND (reference sequence). V lost 0 bases and J lost 4, with 1 base in between. The CDR3 runs 12 residues.

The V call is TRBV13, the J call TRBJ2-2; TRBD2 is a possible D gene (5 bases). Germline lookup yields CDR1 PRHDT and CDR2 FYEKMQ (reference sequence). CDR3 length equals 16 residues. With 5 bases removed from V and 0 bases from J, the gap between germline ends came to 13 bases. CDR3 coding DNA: TGTGCCAGCAGCCTAGAAGGAGGAGCGAACACCGGGGAGCTGTTTTTT. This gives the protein CASSLEGGANTGELFF.

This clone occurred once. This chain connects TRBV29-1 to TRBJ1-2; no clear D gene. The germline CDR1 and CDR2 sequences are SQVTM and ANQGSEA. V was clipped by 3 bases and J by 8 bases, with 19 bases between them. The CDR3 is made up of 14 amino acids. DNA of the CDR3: TGCAGCGTTGAGAGAGGGATCCGACTAAAGGGCTACACCTTC. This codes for CSVERGIRLKGYTF.

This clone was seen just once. In DNA form, the CDR3 reads TGTGCCAGCAGACCGAGGTTCTCTGGGGCCAACGTCCTGACTTTC. Translating gives CASRPRFSGANVLTF. The chain uses TRBV7-8 and TRBJ2-6; D not resolved. V lost 6 bases, J lost 0 bases, and 9 bases lay in between. Per the germline V gene, CDR1 is SGHVS and CDR2 is FQNEAQ. This CDR3 is built from 15 residues.

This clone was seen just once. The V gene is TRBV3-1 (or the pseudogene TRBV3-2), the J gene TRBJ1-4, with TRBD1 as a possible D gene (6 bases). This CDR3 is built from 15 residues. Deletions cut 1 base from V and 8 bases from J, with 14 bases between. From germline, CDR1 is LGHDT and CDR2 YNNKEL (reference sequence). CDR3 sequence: CASSQVVGGLEKLFF. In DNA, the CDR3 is TGTGCCAGCAGCCAAGTCGTGGGGGGCCTGGAAAAACTGTTTTTT.

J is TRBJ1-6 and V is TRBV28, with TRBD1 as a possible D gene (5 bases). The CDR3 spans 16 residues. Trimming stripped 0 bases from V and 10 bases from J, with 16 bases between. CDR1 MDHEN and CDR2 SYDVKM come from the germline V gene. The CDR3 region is CASSLWADGAGSPLHF. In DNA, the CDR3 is TGTGCCAGCAGTTTATGGGCGGACGGGGCCGGATCACCCCTCCACTTT.

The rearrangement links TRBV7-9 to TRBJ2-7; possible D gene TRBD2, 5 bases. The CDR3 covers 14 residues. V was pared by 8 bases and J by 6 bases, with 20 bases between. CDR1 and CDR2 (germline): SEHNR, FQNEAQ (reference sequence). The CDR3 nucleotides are TGTGCCAGCTTACGGGGAACAAATCCGGCCGAGCAGTACTTC. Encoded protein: CASLRGTNPAEQYF.